One and the same sample provided the 5 T cell receptor beta chains below, sequenced in a study of early T cells in non-severe SARS-CoV-2 infection. TCRdb re-derived calls from the 5' RACE reads in MiXCR, one entry per CDR3 protein. The repertoire holds more than 75,000 distinct CDR3 sequences, around 13% seen once, with under 8% in the top ten. Sequenced material: whole blood. The origin of the receptors is an adult who was a healthcare worker with PCR-confirmed SARS-CoV-2 infection or an uninfected control (not recorded which).

This rearrangement joins TRBV29-1 to TRBJ2-7; D may be TRBD1 (6 bases). The length of the CDR3 is 11 residues. V dropped 0 bases and J dropped 9 bases, with 9 bases sitting between them. The germline gives CDR1 SQVTM, CDR2 ANQGSEA. CDR3 amino acids: CSVEDIRGQYF. The CDR3 DNA follows: TGCAGCGTTGAAGATATCAGGGGGCAGTACTTC.

The V and J genes are TRBV3-1 and TRBJ2-2; TRBD1 aligns across 7 bases. Looked up from germline, CDR1 is LGHDT and CDR2 is YNNKEL (reference sequence). After removal of 7 bases from V and 2 bases from J, the junction contained 4 bases not matched to a gene. The CDR3 sequence is 14 residues long. CDR3 nucleotides: TGTGCCAGCATGAACAGGGGAAACACCGGGGAGCTGTTTTTT. This gives the protein CASMNRGNTGELFF.

The CDR3 nucleotides are TGTGCCAGCAGTTCGATAGGGGACAGGGGGGAAGATACGCAGTATTTT. Its translation: CASSSIGDRGEDTQYF. The chain couples TRBV6-5 to TRBJ2-3; 11 bases fit TRBD1. Germline CDR1 MNHEY, CDR2 SVGAGI. Trimming cost V 4 bases and J 5 bases; bases outside gene matches: 8. This CDR3 has 16 amino acids.

Many counts were recorded for this clonotype. The chain joins TRBV7-9 to TRBJ2-7, with 7 bases lining up with TRBD1. CDR1 is SEHNR, CDR2 FQNEAQ, per germline (reference sequence). Trimming at V came to 4 bases and at J to 2 bases, leaving 2 bases not matched to a gene. This CDR3 comprises 13 residues. The CDR3 here is CASSSDRTYEQYF. CDR3 in DNA: TGTGCCAGCAGCTCGGACAGGACCTACGAGCAGTACTTC.

This clonotype was counted between two and nine times. This sequence joins TRBV7-9 and TRBJ2-3, with 8 bases matching TRBD1. CDR1 and CDR2 from the germline V gene are SEHNR and FQNEAQ (reference sequence). The trim removed 5 bases at V and 4 bases at J, leaving 5 bases unmatched. This CDR3 spans 14 amino acids. CDR3 DNA: TGTGCCAGCAGCCCGGACAGGGTGGCAGATACGCAGTATTTT. This gives the protein CASSPDRVADTQYF.